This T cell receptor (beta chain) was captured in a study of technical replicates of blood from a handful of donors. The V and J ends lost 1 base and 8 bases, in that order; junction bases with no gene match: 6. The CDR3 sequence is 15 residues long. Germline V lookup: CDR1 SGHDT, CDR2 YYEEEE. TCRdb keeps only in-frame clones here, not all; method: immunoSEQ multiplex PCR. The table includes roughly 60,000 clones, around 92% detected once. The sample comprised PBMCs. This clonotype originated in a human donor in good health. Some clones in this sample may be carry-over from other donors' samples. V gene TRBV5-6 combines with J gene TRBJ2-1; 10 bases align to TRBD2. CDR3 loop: CASSLMVAGGYEQFF. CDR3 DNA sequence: TGTGCCAGCAGCTTGATGGTAGCGGGAGGCTATGAGCAGTTCTTC.